A single sample gave rise to the 2 T cell receptor beta chains below, sequenced in a study of blood T cell repertoires in COVID-19. Profiled with immunoSEQ multiplex PCR; TCRdb holds only in-frame clones, not every one. Here the sample spans around 100,000 clones, roughly 84% being singletons. Sequencing was performed on peripheral blood. These receptors were taken from a man aged 30-40 years in a cohort sampled during active COVID-19.

The chain uses TRBV18 and TRBJ2-5; 8 nucleotides align to TRBD2. There are 15 residues in the CDR3. Germline assignment: CDR1 KGHSH and CDR2 LQKENI. With 3 bases clipped from V and 2 bases from J, the junction kept 5 bases outside the gene matches. In DNA, the CDR3 is TGTGCCAGCTCACCTATAGGACTAGCACAAGAGACCCAGTACTTC. Translated: CASSPIGLAQETQYF. Looking up the rest from reference TRBV18 and TRBJ2-5 gives the full variable domain: NAGVMQNPRHLVRRRGQEARLRCSPMKGHSHVYWYRQLPEEGLKFMVYLQKENIIDESGMPKERFSAEFPKEGPSILRIQQVVRGDSAAYFCASSPIGLAQETQYFGPGTRLLVL.

The chain has TRBV11-2 and TRBJ1-6, with 9 nucleotides matching TRBD1. CDR3 length: 13 amino acids. CDR1 and CDR2 (germline): SGHAT, FQNNGV. V shed 6 bases and J 13 bases; nucleotides not matched to a gene: 7. As DNA, the CDR3 is TGTGCCAGCAGTTATACAGGGGGCACGCCCCTCCACTTT. Translated: CASSYTGGTPLHF.